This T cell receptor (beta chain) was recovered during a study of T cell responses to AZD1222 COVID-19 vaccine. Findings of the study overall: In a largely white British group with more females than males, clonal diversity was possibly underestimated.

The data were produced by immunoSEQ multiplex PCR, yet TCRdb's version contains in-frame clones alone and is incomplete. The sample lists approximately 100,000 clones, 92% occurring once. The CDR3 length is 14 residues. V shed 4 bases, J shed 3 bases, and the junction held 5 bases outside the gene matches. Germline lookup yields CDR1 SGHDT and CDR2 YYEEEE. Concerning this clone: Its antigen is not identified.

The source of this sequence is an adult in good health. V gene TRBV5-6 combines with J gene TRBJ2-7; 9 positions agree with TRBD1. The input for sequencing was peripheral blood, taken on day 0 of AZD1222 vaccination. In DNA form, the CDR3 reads TGTGCCAGCAGCGACGGGACAGGGAACTACGAGCAGTACTTC. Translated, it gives CASSDGTGNYEQYF.